This is a list of T cell receptor beta chains from one sample in a study of blood T cell repertoires in COVID-19. Only in-frame clones appear in the TCRdb table, and some are missing; sequencing was by immunoSEQ multiplex PCR. The profile shows 220,000 or so clones, roughly 89% of them singletons. Sequenced: PBMCs or T cells enriched from blood (not recorded which). The receptors were gathered from a man aged 30 to 39 who had been exposed to COVID-19. CDR3s leave out the opening cysteine and the closing phenylalanine or tryptophan. Fields, in order: V gene, J gene, CDR3 protein.

V gene: TRBV19; J gene: TRBJ2-5; CDR3 protein: ASSKGQPPGQGLPQETQY
V gene: TRBV3-1/TRBV3-2; J gene: TRBJ1-1; CDR3 protein: ASSLDQGNIRAF
V gene: TRBV7-9; J gene: TRBJ2-7; CDR3 protein: ASSQISVGEQY
V gene: TRBV6-5; J gene: TRBJ1-3; CDR3 protein: ASSYSSYSGNTIY
V gene: TRBV5-4; J gene: TRBJ1-2; CDR3 protein: ASSLAGTGGSGYT
V gene: TRBV7-9; J gene: TRBJ1-2; CDR3 protein: ASSLLNSETYGYT
V gene: TRBV6-4; J gene: TRBJ1-4; CDR3 protein: ASSDTGAVNEKLF
V gene: TRBV10-2; J gene: TRBJ2-2; CDR3 protein: ANPRGGENTGELF
V gene: TRBV7-8; J gene: TRBJ1-4; CDR3 protein: ASSLRRAGTGRLF
V gene: TRBV19; J gene: TRBJ1-3; CDR3 protein: ASSTDRGNTIY
V gene: TRBV5-6; J gene: TRBJ2-2; CDR3 protein: ASSLVQGVTGELF
V gene: TRBV6-1; J gene: TRBJ1-1; CDR3 protein: ASSEMGTGVNTEAF
V gene: TRBV18; J gene: TRBJ2-2; CDR3 protein: ASSPFSGVANTGELF
V gene: TRBV6-5; J gene: TRBJ1-5; CDR3 protein: ASRRGQEPQH
V gene: TRBV7-6; J gene: TRBJ2-7; CDR3 protein: ASSRAGTGAYEQY
V gene: TRBV2; J gene: TRBJ1-2; CDR3 protein: ASTGQGDGYT
V gene: TRBV10-2; J gene: TRBJ2-3; CDR3 protein: ASREGSVVGGSRTDTQY
V gene: TRBV7-9; J gene: TRBJ1-5; CDR3 protein: ASSLQVGSRYQPQH
V gene: TRBV14; J gene: TRBJ1-1; CDR3 protein: ASSQEGGPRPNTEAF
V gene: TRBV7-3; J gene: TRBJ2-3; CDR3 protein: ASSLNSGGATDTQY
V gene: TRBV29-1; J gene: TRBJ1-2; CDR3 protein: SVRQGNSYT
V gene: TRBV10-3; J gene: TRBJ1-1; CDR3 protein: AIIGAGPNTEAF
V gene: TRBV6-2/TRBV6-3; J gene: TRBJ1-5; CDR3 protein: ASSPTLGVGNQPQH
V gene: TRBV15; J gene: TRBJ1-4; CDR3 protein: ATSRDPKSEKLF
V gene: TRBV6-2/TRBV6-3; J gene: TRBJ1-1; CDR3 protein: ASSYSGGVGAF
V gene: TRBV7-8; J gene: TRBJ2-2; CDR3 protein: ASSLWDSSTGELF
V gene: TRBV2; J gene: TRBJ2-3; CDR3 protein: ASSEGQVGDTQY
V gene: TRBV6-2/TRBV6-3; J gene: TRBJ1-5; CDR3 protein: ASSTSTGRYSNQPQH
V gene: TRBV11-1; J gene: TRBJ2-7; CDR3 protein: ASSEDRRSYEQY
V gene: TRBV5-1; J gene: TRBJ1-3; CDR3 protein: ASSLESAGGNTIY
V gene: TRBV12-3/TRBV12-4; J gene: TRBJ2-7; CDR3 protein: ASSPRGGYEQY
V gene: TRBV7-9; J gene: TRBJ2-5; CDR3 protein: ASSSGQIQETQY
V gene: TRBV4-3; J gene: TRBJ1-5; CDR3 protein: ASSQDLRERYQPQH
V gene: TRBV7-6; J gene: TRBJ2-3; CDR3 protein: ASSPRGVRTDTQY
V gene: TRBV10-3; J gene: TRBJ1-1; CDR3 protein: AINGGKDPLWNTEAF
V gene: TRBV6-5; J gene: TRBJ1-5; CDR3 protein: ASSYCDTLRNQPQH
V gene: TRBV4-1; J gene: TRBJ2-2; CDR3 protein: ASSQTTSGEMGGELF
V gene: TRBV15; J gene: TRBJ2-7; CDR3 protein: ATSRARQGTNEQY
V gene: TRBV3-1/TRBV3-2; J gene: TRBJ2-7; CDR3 protein: ASSVQGDRYEQY
V gene: TRBV5-4; J gene: TRBJ1-5; CDR3 protein: ASSLGGGSNQPQH
V gene: TRBV6-5; J gene: TRBJ2-1; CDR3 protein: ASRQLAGIYNEQF
V gene: TRBV20-1; J gene: TRBJ2-1; CDR3 protein: SASRHTTIYNEQF
V gene: TRBV5-4; J gene: TRBJ2-1; CDR3 protein: ASSLTSGYYNEQF
V gene: TRBV6-2/TRBV6-3; J gene: TRBJ2-5; CDR3 protein: ASSSPRLAGPETQY
V gene: TRBV29-1; J gene: TRBJ2-1; CDR3 protein: SVGRSNEQF
V gene: TRBV10-1; J gene: TRBJ1-6; CDR3 protein: ASSLGQGDNSPLH
V gene: TRBV5-5; J gene: TRBJ1-5; CDR3 protein: ASSLQGISNQPQH
V gene: TRBV3-1/TRBV3-2; J gene: TRBJ2-1; CDR3 protein: ATTRRLAGNNEQF
V gene: TRBV3-1/TRBV3-2; J gene: TRBJ1-6; CDR3 protein: ASTDRGGNSPLH
V gene: TRBV6-1; J gene: TRBJ1-2; CDR3 protein: ASSEGPPGYGYT
V gene: TRBV6-5; J gene: TRBJ2-7; CDR3 protein: ASSISQAYEQY
V gene: TRBV7-7; J gene: TRBJ2-5; CDR3 protein: ASSLLLAGGPLEETQY
V gene: TRBV18; J gene: TRBJ2-4; CDR3 protein: ASSPALAGGHGVKNIQY
V gene: TRBV7-9; J gene: TRBJ2-6; CDR3 protein: ASSLQRTGLFSGANVLT
V gene: TRBV5-6; J gene: TRBJ2-7; CDR3 protein: ASSFEGLPSYEQY
V gene: TRBV30; J gene: TRBJ1-4; CDR3 protein: AWGTGVDEKLF
V gene: TRBV6-4; J gene: TRBJ2-2; CDR3 protein: ASKGQNTGELF
V gene: TRBV4-1; J gene: TRBJ2-1; CDR3 protein: ASSQVGPRGSYNEQF
V gene: TRBV10-3; J gene: TRBJ1-5; CDR3 protein: ARTANQPQH
V gene: TRBV3-1/TRBV3-2; J gene: TRBJ1-5; CDR3 protein: ASSHAPVRVAGTSQPQH